This T cell receptor beta chain was captured in a study of T cell changes during pregnancy in multiple sclerosis. The assay was immunoSEQ multiplex PCR, and TCRdb's table has in-frame clones only and misses some. This sample has some 8,700 clones, with around 86% found just once. CDR3 length: 14 amino acids. In germline, CDR1 is SGHDT, CDR2 YYEEEE. With 3 bases removed from V and 4 bases from J, the gap between germline ends came to 13 bases. Sequenced material: CD8+ T cells from peripheral blood mononuclear cells, taken in the first trimester of pregnancy. This clonotype was obtained from a female donor in good health, enrolled as a control in a pregnancy study. The chain recombines TRBV5-6 with TRBJ1-2, with a tentative D call TRBD1 (6 bases). The CDR3 nucleotides are TGTGCCAGCAGCTCCACACAGGGTCCCTATGGCTACACCTTC. Translating gives CASSSTQGPYGYTF.